This TCR beta chain was obtained from a study of cytomegalovirus exposure and HLA in healthy donors. Study conclusions and caveats: The authors enumerated 150 to 200 TCR beta chains as linked to cytomegalovirus.

Per germline, CDR1 MNHEY and CDR2 SMNVEV (reference sequence). The CDR3 runs 14 residues. After removal of 0 bases from V and 7 bases from J, the junction contained 0 bases not matched to a gene. A note on this clone: Its antigen is not identified.

Among the roughly 110 subjects of the validation cohort, separate from the approximately 670-subject first cohort, were the donors. Generated by immunoSEQ multiplex PCR, the TCRdb table keeps only in-frame clones and is missing some. The sample yields about 69,000 clones, about 94% seen once. Sample: PBMCs. This chain joins TRBV27 and TRBJ1-4; 9 nucleotides line up with TRBD1. The TCR comes from a woman aged 18 to 35 in good health and CMV-seronegative. CDR3 DNA sequence: TGTGCCAGCAGTTTATCGGGACAGGGTGAAAAACTGTTTTTT. Translated: CASSLSGQGEKLFF.